These 27 T cell receptor beta chains were all obtained from the same sample, sequenced in a study of cytomegalovirus exposure and HLA in healthy donors. Both 60 Vbeta primers and 13 Jbeta primers went into the PCR. Sequencing was performed with immunoSEQ multiplex PCR; in TCRdb, only in-frame clones are kept and a portion is missing. This sample has some 110,000 clones, with less than 80% found just once. Sequencing was performed on PBMCs. The receptors come from a woman aged 45-59 years in good health and CMV-seropositive.

V usage is TRBV5-1 and J usage is TRBJ1-2; D is undetermined. The germline V gene encodes CDR1 SGHRS and CDR2 YFSETQ. With 4 bases removed from V and 0 bases from J, the gap between germline ends came to 10 bases. CDR3 length: 14 amino acids. CDR3 sequence reads: CASSHGSTNYGYTF. CDR3 DNA sequence: TGCGCCAGCAGCCACGGGTCGACTAACTATGGCTACACCTTC. Complete variable domain (other parts from reference TRBV5-1 and TRBJ1-2): KAGVTQTPRYLIKTRGQQVTLSCSPISGHRSVSWYQQTPGQGLQFLFEYFSETQRNKGNFPGRFSGRQFSNSRSEMNVSTLELGDSALYLCASSHGSTNYGYTFGSGTRLTVV.

V is TRBV5-1 and J is TRBJ2-5; 12 nucleotides line up with TRBD2. V shed 3 bases, J shed 0 bases, and the junction held 6 bases outside the gene matches. Germline V CDR1 and CDR2: SGHRS, YFSETQ. The CDR3 loop spans 17 amino acids. The CDR3 loop reads CASSSGGTSGHQETQYF. DNA for the CDR3: TGCGCCAGCAGCTCGGGGGGGACTAGCGGGCACCAAGAGACCCAGTACTTC.

V usage is TRBV7-9 and J usage is TRBJ1-1; 7 bases map to TRBD1. Per germline, CDR1 SEHNR and CDR2 FQNEAQ (reference sequence). The CDR3 totals 14 residues. The ends lost 4 bases at V and 6 bases at J; junction bases unmatched: 8. The CDR3 is CASSSGQATAEAFF. The CDR3 DNA follows: TGTGCCAGCAGCTCCGGACAGGCGACCGCTGAAGCTTTCTTT.

The V call is TRBV5-4, the J call TRBJ2-2; TRBD1 is a possible D gene (5 bases). The CDR3 is made up of 14 amino acids. Germline V gives CDR1 SGHNT, CDR2 YYREEE (reference sequence). Trimming took off 1 base at V and 6 bases at J, with 10 bases between the two ends. The CDR3 coding sequence is TGTGCCAGCAGCTTGATCCAGGGCGCCGGGGAGCTGTTTTTT. Protein: CASSLIQGAGELFF.

The chain employs TRBV15 and TRBJ2-7; D is perhaps TRBD1 (6 bases). CDR1 LNHNV and CDR2 YYDKDF come from the germline V gene (reference sequence). V was pared by 5 bases and J by 2 bases, with 13 bases between. CDR3 length equals 14 residues. CDR3 in amino acids: CATSGGRGPYEQYF. CDR3 nucleotides: TGTGCCACCAGCGGGGGCCGTGGGCCCTACGAGCAGTACTTC. Together with reference TRBV15 and TRBJ2-7, the CDR3 gives the full variable domain: DAMVIQNPRYQVTQFGKPVTLSCSQTLNHNVMYWYQQKSSQAPKLLFHYYDKDFNNEADTPDNFQSRRPNTSFCFLDIRSPGLGDTAMYLCATSGGRGPYEQYFGPGTRLTVT.

The rearrangement joins TRBV28 to TRBJ2-3, with a weak D call TRBD1 (6 bases). This CDR3 region has 14 residues. Germline-derived CDR1 and CDR2 are MDHEN and SYDVKM. Trimming shortened V by 8 bases and J by 2 bases, and 14 bases separated the two germline ends. CDR3 nucleotide sequence: TGTGCCAGCGGCCGACAGGACCTCACAGATACGCAGTATTTT. This codes for CASGRQDLTDTQYF.

The V and J genes are TRBV28 and TRBJ1-2; tentative D call: TRBD1 (6 bases). V lost 8 bases to trimming and J lost 2 bases, with 12 bases between them. Germline V gene lookup returns CDR1 MDHEN and CDR2 SYDVKM. The CDR3 has 13 amino acids. The CDR3 spells CASSWGQNYGYTF. CDR3 sequence (DNA): TGTGCCAGCTCCTGGGGACAAAACTATGGCTACACCTTC.

The V gene is TRBV7-6, the J gene TRBJ2-1, with unresolved D. CDR1 SGHVS and CDR2 FNYEAQ come from the germline V gene. The V gene lost 4 bases and the J gene lost 8 bases, with 15 bases spanning the gap. CDR3 size: 14 residues. The CDR3 region is CASSSLTTWDEQFF. The CDR3 region has the DNA TGTGCCAGCAGCTCCCTAACTACTTGGGATGAGCAGTTCTTC.

The chain carries TRBV27 and TRBJ2-6; perhaps TRBD1 as D (6 bases). CDR3 size: 14 residues. Germline V gives CDR1 MNHEY, CDR2 SMNVEV (reference sequence). Trimming took 7 bases from V and 1 from J, leaving 8 bases between them. The CDR3 DNA reads TGTGCCAGCAATAGGGGGTCTGGGGCCAACGTCCTGACTTTC. This gives the protein CASNRGSGANVLTF.

The V gene is TRBV19, the J gene TRBJ2-5, with 7 bases identical to TRBD2. Germline assignment: CDR1 LNHDA and CDR2 SQIVND (reference sequence). This CDR3 contains 15 residues. V shed 5 bases, J shed 0 bases, and the junction held 6 bases outside the gene matches. The CDR3 DNA follows: TGTGCCAGTAGTTTGAAGGCGGGAGACCAAGAGACCCAGTACTTC. It codes for CASSLKAGDQETQYF.

The rearrangement uses TRBV7-2 and TRBJ2-1, with D possibly matching TRBD2 (6 bases). This CDR3 is built from 16 residues. CDR1 is SGHTA, CDR2 FQGNSA, per germline. V was clipped by 5 bases and J by 0 bases, with 14 bases between them. In DNA form, the CDR3 reads TGTGCCAGCAGCCCACGGAGGGGAAGCTCCTACAATGAGCAGTTCTTC. The encoded protein is CASSPRRGSSYNEQFF.

This clone was detected a few times. The chain joins TRBV5-4 to TRBJ2-7; unclear D gene. The germline V gene encodes CDR1 SGHNT and CDR2 YYREEE (reference sequence). This CDR3 contains 13 residues. Trimming stripped 0 bases from V and 7 bases from J, with 11 bases between. This CDR3 reads CASSLVASNEQYF. Here the CDR3 DNA reads TGTGCCAGCAGCTTGGTGGCTAGTAATGAGCAGTACTTC.

V gene TRBV4-1 combines with J gene TRBJ2-1; no clear D. The CDR3 runs to 12 residues. V was pared by 0 bases and J by 12 bases, with 9 bases between. Germline CDR1 and CDR2: MGHRA and YSYEKL. DNA of the CDR3: TGCGCCAGCAGCCAAGATGAACTGCGGCAGTTCTTC. This sequence encodes CASSQDELRQFF.

The chain carries TRBV6-1 and TRBJ1-2; 9 bases are a match to TRBD1. Germline CDR1 and CDR2: MNHNS and SASEGT. V dropped 5 bases and J dropped 4; count of bases not matched to a gene: 5. CDR3 length: 14 amino acids. Here the CDR3 DNA reads TGTGCCAGCAGTCGGGACAGGGCGTTCTATGGCTACACCTTC. Protein product: CASSRDRAFYGYTF.

DNA for the CDR3: TGTGCCAGTAGTATAGATCCCTACCGTGGAGCTTTCTTT. Translating it yields CASSIDPYRGAFF. The rearrangement joins TRBV19 to TRBJ1-1; D is unclear. Trimming shortened V by 0 bases and J by 10 bases, and 12 bases separated the two germline ends. Germline V CDR1 and CDR2: LNHDA, SQIVND (reference sequence). The CDR3 totals 13 residues.

This sequence joins TRBV6-6 and TRBJ1-1; tentative D call: TRBD1 (5 bases). V lost 7 bases and J lost 12, with 24 bases in between. Germline CDR1 is MNHNY and CDR2 is SVGAGI (reference sequence). This CDR3 has 14 residues. The CDR3 is CASTWGGETTETFF. CDR3 DNA: TGTGCCAGCACCTGGGGGGGGGAGACCACTGAGACTTTCTTT.

The chain links TRBV28 to TRBJ2-7; unclear D gene. This CDR3 is 12 amino acids long. V lost 6 bases, J lost 2 bases, and 8 bases lay in between. Germline V gene sequence: CDR1 MDHEN, CDR2 SYDVKM. CDR3 in DNA: TGTGCCAGCAGGTTTAATACCTACGAGCAGTACTTC. Translation gives CASRFNTYEQYF.

The chain is built from TRBV19 and TRBJ2-2, with D tentatively TRBD1 (6 bases). The V and J ends lost 6 bases and 3 bases respectively, with 11 bases between them. CDR1 is LNHDA, CDR2 SQIVND, per germline (reference sequence). CDR3 length: 14 amino acids. The CDR3 bases are TGTGCCAGTAGCCAGGACAGTTACACCGGGGAGCTGTTTTTT. This encodes CASSQDSYTGELFF.

This sequence joins TRBV7-9 and TRBJ1-2; TRBD1 aligns across 9 bases. CDR1 and CDR2 (germline): SEHNR, FQNEAQ (reference sequence). The trim removed 1 base at V and 8 bases at J, leaving 8 bases unmatched. CDR3 length equals 15 residues. CDR3 residues: CASSLVGTGSGGYTF. CDR3 nucleotide sequence: TGTGCCAGCAGCTTAGTGGGGACAGGGTCTGGAGGCTACACCTTC.

The sample holds one count of this clone. This chain joins TRBV6-1 and TRBJ1-2; no definite D call. Germline V CDR1 and CDR2: MNHNS, SASEGT. The V and J ends lost 7 bases and 5 bases respectively, with 20 bases between them. The CDR3 is 15 amino acids. Here the CDR3 DNA reads TGTGCCAGCACCAACCCGACACGGTTCGAATATGGCTACACCTTC. Amino acids: CASTNPTRFEYGYTF.

This chain links TRBV5-4 with TRBJ2-2; 10 bases map to TRBD1. This CDR3 comprises 17 residues. The J segment lost 4 bases and the V segment lost 4 bases, leaving 10 bases of the junction unmatched. Germline values: CDR1 SGHNT, CDR2 YYREEE (reference sequence). CDR3 sequence reads: CASSAGGTGAGTGELFF. The CDR3 bases are TGTGCCAGCAGCGCCGGGGGGACAGGGGCAGGCACCGGGGAGCTGTTTTTT.

This clone has a handful of counts. The chain employs TRBV12-5 and TRBJ1-1; 8 bases line up with TRBD1. The CDR3 extends over 15 amino acids. Germline values: CDR1 LGHNT, CDR2 FRNRAP. V gave up 2 bases and J gave up 6 bases; unmatched junction bases: 8. CDR3: CASGLFPSGGSEAFF. The CDR3 region has the DNA TGTGCTAGTGGTTTGTTCCCTTCAGGGGGCTCTGAAGCTTTCTTT.

This chain links TRBV19 with TRBJ2-1, with 13 nucleotides matching TRBD2. The CDR3 is made up of 18 amino acids. V lost 3 bases, J lost 2 bases, and 7 bases stayed unmatched. The V gene's germline CDR1 is LNHDA and CDR2 SQIVND (reference sequence). This CDR3 is CASSISGLAGLTYNEQFF. For the CDR3, the DNA is TGTGCCAGTAGTATCTCGGGACTAGCGGGATTAACCTACAATGAGCAGTTCTTC.

This clone is a singleton in its sample. This chain uses TRBV6-4 with TRBJ2-7; D is possibly TRBD1 (6 bases). Germline-derived CDR1 and CDR2 are MRHNA and SNTAGT. Trimming left V 0 bases short and J 5 bases short, with 20 bases between. This CDR3 region has 17 residues. The CDR3 DNA reads TGTGCCAGCAGTGACTCGAAGGACAGCGCATGGGGCGACGAGCAGTACTTC. Translated: CASSDSKDSAWGDEQYF.

This sequence joins TRBV19 and TRBJ2-3; tentative D call: TRBD2 (5 bases). CDR1 and CDR2 (germline): LNHDA, SQIVND (reference sequence). Trimming removed 5 bases from V and 5 bases from J, with 17 bases in between. CDR3 length: 15 residues. The CDR3 here is CASSPEDLGGDTQYF. CDR3 sequence (DNA): TGTGCCAGTAGTCCCGAGGACTTGGGCGGAGATACGCAGTATTTT.

The V gene is TRBV30, the J gene TRBJ1-1; D not certain. CDR3 length equals 14 residues. The V end was cut by 3 bases, the J end by 1 base, with 12 bases between. Germline V gene data show CDR1 as GTSNPN and CDR2 as SVGIG (reference sequence). CDR3 protein: CAWSAMGGNTEAFF. CDR3 bases: TGTGCCTGGAGCGCGATGGGAGGGAACACTGAAGCTTTCTTT. The whole variable domain, remainder taken from reference TRBV30 and TRBJ1-1, is SQTIHQWPATLVQPVGSPLSLECTVEGTSNPNLYWYRQAAGRGLQLLFYSVGIGQISSEVPQNLSASRPQDRQFILSSKKLLLSDSGFYLCAWSAMGGNTEAFFGQGTRLTVV.

DNA for the CDR3: TGTGCCAGTAGTATAGGCCGGGACAGGGAACGCGAAAAACTGTTTTTT. It encodes CASSIGRDREREKLFF. The chain has TRBV19 and TRBJ1-4; 9 positions match TRBD1. CDR3 size: 16 residues. The J segment lost 8 bases and the V segment lost 1 base, leaving 8 bases of the junction unmatched. The V gene's germline CDR1 is LNHDA and CDR2 SQIVND (reference sequence).